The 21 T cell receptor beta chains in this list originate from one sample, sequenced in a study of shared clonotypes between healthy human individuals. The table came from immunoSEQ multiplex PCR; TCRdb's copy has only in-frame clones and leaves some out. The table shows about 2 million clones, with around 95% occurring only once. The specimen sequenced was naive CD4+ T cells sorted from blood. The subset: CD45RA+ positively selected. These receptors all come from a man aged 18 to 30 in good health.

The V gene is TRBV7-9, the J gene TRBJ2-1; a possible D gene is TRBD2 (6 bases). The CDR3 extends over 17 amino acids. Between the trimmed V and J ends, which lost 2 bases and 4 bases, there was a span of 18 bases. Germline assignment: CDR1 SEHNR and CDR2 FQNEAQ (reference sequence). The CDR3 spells CASSLTLVLADYNEQFF. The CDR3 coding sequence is TGTGCCAGCAGCTTAACTCTAGTATTAGCGGATTACAATGAGCAGTTCTTC.

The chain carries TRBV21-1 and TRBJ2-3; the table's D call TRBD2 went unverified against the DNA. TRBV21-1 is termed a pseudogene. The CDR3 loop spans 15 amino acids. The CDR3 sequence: CASIKGGSSTDTQYF. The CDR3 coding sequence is TGTGCCAGCATCAAGGGAGGGTCTAGCACAGATACGCAGTATTTT.

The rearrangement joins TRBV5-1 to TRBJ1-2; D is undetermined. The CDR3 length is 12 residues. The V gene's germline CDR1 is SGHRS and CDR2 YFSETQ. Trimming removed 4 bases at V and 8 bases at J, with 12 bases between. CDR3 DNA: TGCGCCAGCAGCGAAGGCCTTAGAGGCTACACCTTC. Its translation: CASSEGLRGYTF.

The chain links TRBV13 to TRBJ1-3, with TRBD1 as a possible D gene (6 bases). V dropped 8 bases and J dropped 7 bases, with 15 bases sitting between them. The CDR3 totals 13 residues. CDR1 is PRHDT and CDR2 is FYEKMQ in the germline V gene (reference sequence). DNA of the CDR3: TGTGCCAGCGCCAGGGAGGGGGTGAACACCATATATTTT. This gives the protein CASAREGVNTIYF.

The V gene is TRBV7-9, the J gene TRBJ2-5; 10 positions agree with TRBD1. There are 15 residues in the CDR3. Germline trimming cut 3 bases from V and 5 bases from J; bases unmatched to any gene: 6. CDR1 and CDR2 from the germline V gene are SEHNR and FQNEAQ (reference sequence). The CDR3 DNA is TGTGCCAGCAGCTTGACAGGGGGCCCGGAGGAGACCCAGTACTTC. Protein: CASSLTGGPEETQYF.

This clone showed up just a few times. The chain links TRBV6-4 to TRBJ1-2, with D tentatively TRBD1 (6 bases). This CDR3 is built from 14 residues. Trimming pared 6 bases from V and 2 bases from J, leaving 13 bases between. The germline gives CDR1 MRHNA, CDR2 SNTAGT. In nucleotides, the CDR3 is TGTGCCAGCAGCACCTGGGGGCCGAACTATGGCTACACCTTC. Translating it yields CASSTWGPNYGYTF.

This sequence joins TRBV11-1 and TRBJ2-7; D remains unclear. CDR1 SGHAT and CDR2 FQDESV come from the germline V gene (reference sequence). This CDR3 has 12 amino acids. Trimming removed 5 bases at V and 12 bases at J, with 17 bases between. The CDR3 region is CASSNPIGESYF. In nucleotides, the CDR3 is TGTGCCAGCAGCAACCCGATCGGCGAGTCGTACTTC.

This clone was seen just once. CDR3 bases: TGCGCCAGCAGAAGAGGGACTAGCGGGATTGAGCAGTACTTC. Protein product: CASRRGTSGIEQYF. The chain combines TRBV5-1 with TRBJ2-7, with 13 bases identical to TRBD2. This CDR3 contains 14 residues. V shed 5 bases and J 7 bases; nucleotides not matched to a gene: 6. Germline CDR1 is SGHRS and CDR2 is YFSETQ.

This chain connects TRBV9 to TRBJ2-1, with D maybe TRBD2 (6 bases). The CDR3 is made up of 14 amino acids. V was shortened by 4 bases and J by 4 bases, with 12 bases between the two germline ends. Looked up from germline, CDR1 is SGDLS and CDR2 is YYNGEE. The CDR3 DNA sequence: TGTGCCAGCAGCTCCCGGGACTTTTACAATGAGCAGTTCTTC. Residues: CASSSRDFYNEQFF.

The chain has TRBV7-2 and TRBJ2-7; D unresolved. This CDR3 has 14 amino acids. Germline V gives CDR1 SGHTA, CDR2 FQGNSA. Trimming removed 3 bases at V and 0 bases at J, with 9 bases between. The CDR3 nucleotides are TGTGCCAGCAGCTTTACCATTAGCTCCTACGAGCAGTACTTC. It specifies CASSFTISSYEQYF.

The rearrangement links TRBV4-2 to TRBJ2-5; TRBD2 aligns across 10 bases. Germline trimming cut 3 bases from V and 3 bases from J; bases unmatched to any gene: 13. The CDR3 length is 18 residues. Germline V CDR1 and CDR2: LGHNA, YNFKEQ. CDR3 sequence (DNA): TGTGCCAGCAGCCAGTTTATAGCTAGCGGGGGTGATGAAGAGACCCAGTACTTC. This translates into CASSQFIASGGDEETQYF.

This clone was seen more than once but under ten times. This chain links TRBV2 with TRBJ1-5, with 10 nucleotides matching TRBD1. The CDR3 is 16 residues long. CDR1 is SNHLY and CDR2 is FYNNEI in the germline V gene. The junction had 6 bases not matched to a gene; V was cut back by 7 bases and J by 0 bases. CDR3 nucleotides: TGTGCCAGCACGGGACAGGGGTATCATAGCAATCAGCCCCAGCATTTT. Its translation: CASTGQGYHSNQPQHF.

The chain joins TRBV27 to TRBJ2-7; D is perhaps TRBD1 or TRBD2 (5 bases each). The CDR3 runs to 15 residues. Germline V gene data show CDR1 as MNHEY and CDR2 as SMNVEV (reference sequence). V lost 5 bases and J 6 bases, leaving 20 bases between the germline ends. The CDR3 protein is CASSPHRDGLGEQYF. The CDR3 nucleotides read TGTGCCAGCAGTCCCCACCGGGACGGACTGGGCGAGCAGTACTTC.

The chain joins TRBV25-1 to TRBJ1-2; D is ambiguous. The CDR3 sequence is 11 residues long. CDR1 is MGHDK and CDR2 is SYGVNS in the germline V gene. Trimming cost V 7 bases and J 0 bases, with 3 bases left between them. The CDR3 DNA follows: TGTGCCAGCAATTCTAACTATGGCTACACCTTC. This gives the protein CASNSNYGYTF.

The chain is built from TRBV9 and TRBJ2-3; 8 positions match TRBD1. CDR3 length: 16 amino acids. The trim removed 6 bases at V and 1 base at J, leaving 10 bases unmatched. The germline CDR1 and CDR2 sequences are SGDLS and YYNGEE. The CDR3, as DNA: TGTGCCAGCACCTATGGCCGGGACAGGCGCACAGATACGCAGTATTTT. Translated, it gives CASTYGRDRRTDTQYF.

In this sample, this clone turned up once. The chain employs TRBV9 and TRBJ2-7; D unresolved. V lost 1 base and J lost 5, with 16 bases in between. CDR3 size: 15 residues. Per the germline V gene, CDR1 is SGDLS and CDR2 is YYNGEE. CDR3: CASSVNPGSPDEQYF. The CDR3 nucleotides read TGTGCCAGCAGCGTAAATCCCGGAAGCCCCGACGAGCAGTACTTC.

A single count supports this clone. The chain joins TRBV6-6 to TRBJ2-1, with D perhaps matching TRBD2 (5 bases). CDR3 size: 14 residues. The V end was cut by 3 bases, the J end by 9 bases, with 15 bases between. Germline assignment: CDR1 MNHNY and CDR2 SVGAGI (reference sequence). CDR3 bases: TGTGCCAGCAGTTATTACAGTCAAGAGGGTGAGCAGTTCTTC. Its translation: CASSYYSQEGEQFF.

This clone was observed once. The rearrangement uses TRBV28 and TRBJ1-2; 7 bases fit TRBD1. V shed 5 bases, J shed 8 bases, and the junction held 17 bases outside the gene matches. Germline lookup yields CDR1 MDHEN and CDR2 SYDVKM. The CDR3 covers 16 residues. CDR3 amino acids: CASSQGGYTEVYGYTF. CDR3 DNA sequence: TGTGCCAGCAGTCAGGGGGGGTATACAGAGGTCTACGGCTACACCTTC.

The DNA for the CDR3 is TGCAGCGTTGCGATGTCAGGGGATAGCAATCAGCCCCAGCATTTT. This gives the protein CSVAMSGDSNQPQHF. The chain combines TRBV29-1 with TRBJ1-5, with D perhaps TRBD1 (6 bases). Looked up from germline, CDR1 is SQVTM and CDR2 is ANQGSEA. With 4 bases removed from V and 0 bases from J, the gap between germline ends came to 13 bases. The CDR3 consists of 15 residues.

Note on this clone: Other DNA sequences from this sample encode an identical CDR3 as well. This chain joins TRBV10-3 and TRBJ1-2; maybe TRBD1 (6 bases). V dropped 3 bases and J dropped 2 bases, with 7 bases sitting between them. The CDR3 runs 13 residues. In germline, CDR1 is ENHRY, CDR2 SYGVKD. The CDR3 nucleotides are TGTGCCATCAGTGACGACAGGAACTATGGCTACACCTTC. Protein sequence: CAISDDRNYGYTF.

CDR3 nucleotide sequence: TGCGCCAGCAGCTCCCGGGACAGGGCGCTATCACCCCTCCACTTT. It yields the protein CASSSRDRALSPLHF. V gene TRBV5-1 combines with J gene TRBJ1-6; the match to TRBD1 covers 9 bases. This CDR3 region has 15 residues. Germline CDR1 reads SGHRS; CDR2 reads YFSETQ. The V segment lost 3 bases and the J segment 10 bases; nucleotides outside the gene matches: 8.